This T cell receptor (beta chain) originates from a study of blood T cell repertoires in COVID-19. The wider study: Samples taken during acute and convalescent COVID-19 were collected in the United States, Italy and Spain.

The CDR3 length is 15 residues. Germline V gene data show CDR1 as WNHNN and CDR2 as SYGVQD (reference sequence). J gave up 7 bases and V 6 bases, and 9 bases lay outside the gene matches. Per the original data handling: From reference gene primer amplification, estimates of nucleated cell counts were derived. Only in-frame clones appear in the TCRdb table, and some are missing; sequencing was by immunoSEQ multiplex PCR. V, J and clone size reflect that table, while D and trimming were determined from the DNA. Of 150,000 to 200,000 clones in the sample, around 84% were seen once. This TCR derives from a man aged 55 to 70 with COVID-19, enrolled during active disease. The J gene is TRBJ1-5, the V gene TRBV10-1; 10 bases line up with TRBD1. Sequenced: peripheral blood. The CDR3 DNA reads as TGCGCCAGCAGAGAGGGGACAGGGGAGGTACAGCCCCAGCATTTT. Encoded protein: CASREGTGEVQPQHF.